One sample yielded the 5 T cell receptor beta chains listed below, sequenced in a study of CD8 T cells in Susac syndrome. The authors reverse transcribed about 0.5 to 1 ug RNA with random hexamers. One entry per CDR3 protein, called by TCRdb with MiXCR from the immunoSEQ multiplex PCR reads. The repertoire holds 100,000 to 150,000 distinct CDR3 sequences, with about 95% as singletons. Material for sequencing was CD4+ T cells from PBMCs. These receptors originate from a human donor in good health.

The chain links TRBV18 to TRBJ2-2; weak D call: TRBD1 (5 bases). The CDR3 totals 15 residues. With 3 bases removed from V and 0 bases from J, the gap between germline ends came to 8 bases. Germline CDR1 KGHSH, CDR2 LQKENI. In DNA form, the CDR3 reads TGTGCCAGCTCACCCCGACAGACGAACACCGGGGAGCTGTTTTTT. It is translated as CASSPRQTNTGELFF.

This chain connects TRBV14 to TRBJ1-1; D is uncertain. With 5 bases removed from V and 1 base from J, the gap between germline ends came to 5 bases. Germline loops: CDR1 SGHDN, CDR2 FVKESK. The CDR3 consists of 12 residues. The CDR3 nucleotides are TGTGCCAGCAGCGGCTGGAACACTGAAGCTTTCTTT. Protein sequence: CASSGWNTEAFF.

The CDR3 sequence is CSAPDSVFLTDTQYF. The CDR3 region has the DNA TGCAGTGCTCCCGATAGTGTCTTTCTCACAGATACGCAGTATTTT. The chain combines TRBV20-1 with TRBJ2-3; no clear D. Germline assignment: CDR1 DFQATT and CDR2 SNEGSKA (reference sequence). This CDR3 is 15 amino acids long. V was clipped by 5 bases and J by 2 bases, with 17 bases between them.

This clonotype was picked up one time. The chain is built from TRBV30 and TRBJ2-7, with D maybe TRBD1 (6 bases). The germline V gene has CDR1 GTSNPN and CDR2 SVGIG (reference sequence). V was clipped by 0 bases and J by 0 bases, with 12 bases between them. The CDR3 runs to 15 residues. As DNA, the CDR3 is TGTGCCTGGAGTGTACCAGGGGCCCGCTCCTACGAGCAGTACTTC. This encodes CAWSVPGARSYEQYF.

This chain joins TRBV19 and TRBJ2-2; D ambiguous. CDR3 length equals 13 residues. Germline V lookup: CDR1 LNHDA, CDR2 SQIVND (reference sequence). Trimming took 7 bases from V and 6 from J, leaving 12 bases between them. CDR3 DNA sequence: TGTGCCAGTAAGGGCCTAGTGGCCGGGGAGCTGTTTTTT. Residues: CASKGLVAGELFF.